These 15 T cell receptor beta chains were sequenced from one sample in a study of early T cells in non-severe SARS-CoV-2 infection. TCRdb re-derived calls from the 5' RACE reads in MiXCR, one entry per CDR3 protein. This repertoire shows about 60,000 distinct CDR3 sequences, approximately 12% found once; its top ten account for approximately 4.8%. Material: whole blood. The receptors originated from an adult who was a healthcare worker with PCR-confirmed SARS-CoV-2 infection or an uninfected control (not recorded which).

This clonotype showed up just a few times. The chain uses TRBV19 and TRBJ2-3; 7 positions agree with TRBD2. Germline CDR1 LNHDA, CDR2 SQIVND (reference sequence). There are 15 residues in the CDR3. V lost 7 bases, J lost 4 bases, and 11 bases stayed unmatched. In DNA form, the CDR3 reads TGTGCCAGTAAAGGCGGGAGTGGTCCGTCAGATACGCAGTATTTT. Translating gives CASKGGSGPSDTQYF.

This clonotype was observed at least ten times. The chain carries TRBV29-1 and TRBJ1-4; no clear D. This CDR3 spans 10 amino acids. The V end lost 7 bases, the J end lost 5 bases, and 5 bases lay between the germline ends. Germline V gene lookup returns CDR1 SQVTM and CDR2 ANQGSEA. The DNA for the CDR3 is TGCAGCGCCAGGAATGAAAAACTGTTTTTT. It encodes CSARNEKLFF.

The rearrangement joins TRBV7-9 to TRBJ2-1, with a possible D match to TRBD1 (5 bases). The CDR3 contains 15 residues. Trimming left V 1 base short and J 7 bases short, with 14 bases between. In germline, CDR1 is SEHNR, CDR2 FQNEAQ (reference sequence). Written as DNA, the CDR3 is TGTGCCAGCAGCTTAGTGCAGGGTTTTATTAATGAGCAGTTCTTC. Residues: CASSLVQGFINEQFF. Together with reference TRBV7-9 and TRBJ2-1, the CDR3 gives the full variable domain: DTGVSQNPRHKITKRGQNVTFRCDPISEHNRLYWYRQTLGQGPEFLTYFQNEAQLEKSRLLSDRFSAERPKGSFSTLEIQRTEQGDSAMYLCASSLVQGFINEQFFGPGTRLTVL.

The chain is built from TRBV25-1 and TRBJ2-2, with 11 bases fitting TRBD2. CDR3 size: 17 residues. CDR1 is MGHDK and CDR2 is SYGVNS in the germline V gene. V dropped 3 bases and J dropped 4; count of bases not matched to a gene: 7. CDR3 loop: CASSDPLAGGVTGELFF. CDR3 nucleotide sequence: TGTGCCAGCAGTGATCCCCTAGCGGGAGGCGTCACCGGGGAGCTGTTTTTT.

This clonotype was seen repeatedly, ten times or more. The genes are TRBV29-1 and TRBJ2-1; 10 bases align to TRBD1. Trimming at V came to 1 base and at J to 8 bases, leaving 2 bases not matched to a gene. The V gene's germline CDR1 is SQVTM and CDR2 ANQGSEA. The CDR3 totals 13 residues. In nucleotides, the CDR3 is TGCAGCGTTGAAGGGACAGGGGGGTATGAGCAGTTCTTC. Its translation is CSVEGTGGYEQFF.

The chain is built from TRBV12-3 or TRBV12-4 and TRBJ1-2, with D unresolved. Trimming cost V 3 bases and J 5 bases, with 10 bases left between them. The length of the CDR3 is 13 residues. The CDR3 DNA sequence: TGTGCCAGCAGTTTTGGGCAGGCGTATGGCTACACCTTC. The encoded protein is CASSFGQAYGYTF.

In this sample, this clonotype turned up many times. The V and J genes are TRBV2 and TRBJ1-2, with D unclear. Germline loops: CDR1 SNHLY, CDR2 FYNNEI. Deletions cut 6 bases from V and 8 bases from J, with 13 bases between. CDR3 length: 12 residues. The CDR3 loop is CASRTKSYGYTF. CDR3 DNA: TGTGCCAGCAGGACAAAGAGCTACGGCTACACCTTC.

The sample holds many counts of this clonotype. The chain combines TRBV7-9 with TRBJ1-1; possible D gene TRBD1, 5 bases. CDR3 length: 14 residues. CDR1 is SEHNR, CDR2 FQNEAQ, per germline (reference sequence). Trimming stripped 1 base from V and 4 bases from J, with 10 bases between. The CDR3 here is CASSLVQGPTEAFF. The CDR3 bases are TGTGCCAGCAGCTTAGTGCAGGGCCCCACTGAAGCTTTCTTT.

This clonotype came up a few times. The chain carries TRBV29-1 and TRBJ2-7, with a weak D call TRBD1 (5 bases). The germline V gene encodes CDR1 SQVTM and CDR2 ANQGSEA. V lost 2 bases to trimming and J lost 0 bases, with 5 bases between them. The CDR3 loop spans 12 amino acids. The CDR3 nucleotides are TGCAGCGTTGAACAGGGCTCCTACGAGCAGTACTTC. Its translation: CSVEQGSYEQYF.

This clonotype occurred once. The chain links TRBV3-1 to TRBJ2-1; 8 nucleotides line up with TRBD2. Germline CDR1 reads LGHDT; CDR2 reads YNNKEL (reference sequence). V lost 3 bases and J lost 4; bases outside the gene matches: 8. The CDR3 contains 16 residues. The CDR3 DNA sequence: TGTGCCAGCAGCCACAGGACTAGCCACATGTACAATGAGCAGTTCTTC. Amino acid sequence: CASSHRTSHMYNEQFF.

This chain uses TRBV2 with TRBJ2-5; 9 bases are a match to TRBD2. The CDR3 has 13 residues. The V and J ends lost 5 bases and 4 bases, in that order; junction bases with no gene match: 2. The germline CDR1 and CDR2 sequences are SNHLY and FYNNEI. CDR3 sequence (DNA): TGTGCCAGCAGTTTAGCGGGAGCAGAGACCCAGTACTTC. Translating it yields CASSLAGAETQYF. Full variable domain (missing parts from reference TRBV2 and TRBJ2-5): EPEVTQTPSHQVTQMGQEVILRCVPISNHLYFYWYRQILGQKVEFLVSFYNNEISEKSEIFDDQFSVERPDGSNFTLKIRSTKLEDSAMYFCASSLAGAETQYFGPGTRLLVL.

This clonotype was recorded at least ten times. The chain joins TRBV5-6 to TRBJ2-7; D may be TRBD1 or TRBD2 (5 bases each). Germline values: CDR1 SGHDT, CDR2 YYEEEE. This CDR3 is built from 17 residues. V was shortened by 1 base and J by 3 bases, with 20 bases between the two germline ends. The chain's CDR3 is CASSLRSTGTAFYEQYF. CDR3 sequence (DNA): TGTGCCAGCAGCTTGCGTTCTACTGGGACCGCGTTCTACGAGCAGTACTTC.

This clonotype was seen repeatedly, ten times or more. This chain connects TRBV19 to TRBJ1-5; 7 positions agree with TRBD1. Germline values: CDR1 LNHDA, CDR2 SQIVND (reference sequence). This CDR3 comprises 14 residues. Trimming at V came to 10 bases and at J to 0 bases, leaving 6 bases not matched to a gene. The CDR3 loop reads CATQTGYSNQPQHF. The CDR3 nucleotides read TGTGCCACCCAGACAGGGTATAGCAATCAGCCCCAGCATTTT.

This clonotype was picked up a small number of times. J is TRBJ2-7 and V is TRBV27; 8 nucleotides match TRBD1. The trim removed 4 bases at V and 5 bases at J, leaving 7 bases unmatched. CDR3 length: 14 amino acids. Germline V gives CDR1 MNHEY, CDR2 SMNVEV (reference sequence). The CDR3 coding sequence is TGTGCCAGCAGTTCGCCCCGGGACAGGCACGAGCAGTACTTC. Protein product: CASSSPRDRHEQYF.

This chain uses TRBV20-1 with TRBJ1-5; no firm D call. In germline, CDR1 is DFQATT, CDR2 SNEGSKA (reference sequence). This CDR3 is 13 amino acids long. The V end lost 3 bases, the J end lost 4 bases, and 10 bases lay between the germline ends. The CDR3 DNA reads TGCAGTGCTAGCTGGGGTAAGAATCAGCCCCAGCATTTT. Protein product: CSASWGKNQPQHF.